These 12 T cell receptor beta chains came from one sample sequenced in a study of blood T cell repertoires in COVID-19. The repertoire was sequenced with immunoSEQ multiplex PCR; TCRdb's copy has only in-frame clones and lacks some. The data contain 250,000 to 300,000 clones, approximately 87% of them seen just once; the ten biggest clones take up over 9.5%. Sequencing input: peripheral blood. The receptors stem from a woman aged 25 to 39 with COVID-19, enrolled during active disease.

The V call is TRBV6-2 or TRBV6-3, the J call TRBJ1-1; D is ambiguous. The CDR3 contains 14 residues. The V and J ends lost 0 bases and 0 bases respectively, with 5 bases between them. CDR1 and CDR2 from the germline V gene are MNHEY and SVGEGT. The CDR3 here is CASSYSSVNTEAFF. The DNA of the CDR3 is TGTGCCAGCAGTTACTCGAGTGTGAACACTGAAGCTTTCTTT.

This clone was observed a handful of times. This sequence joins TRBV7-7 and TRBJ2-1; 9 bases align to TRBD1. In germline, CDR1 is SSHAT, CDR2 FNYEAQ (reference sequence). The CDR3 is 14 residues long. The V gene end was trimmed by 3 bases and the J gene end by 6 bases; junction bases not matched to a gene: 3. The chain's CDR3 is CASSFGTGSNEQFF. DNA of the CDR3: TGTGCCAGCAGCTTCGGGACAGGGTCCAATGAGCAGTTCTTC.

V usage is TRBV7-8 and J usage is TRBJ2-3; 7 positions match TRBD2. Germline CDR1 reads SGHVS; CDR2 reads FQNEAQ. With 5 bases clipped from V and 4 bases from J, the junction kept 15 bases outside the gene matches. This CDR3 is 17 amino acids long. The CDR3 is CASSLRKLAPPADTQYF. The DNA of the CDR3 is TGTGCCAGCAGCCTACGTAAACTAGCGCCCCCCGCAGATACGCAGTATTTT.

This CDR3 is CASSIAAGGANVLTF. The CDR3 region has the DNA TGTGCCAGTAGTATAGCGGCGGGGGGGGCCAACGTCCTGACTTTC. The rearrangement links TRBV19 to TRBJ2-6; D is perhaps TRBD2 (6 bases). The CDR3 length is 15 residues. Germline V lookup: CDR1 LNHDA, CDR2 SQIVND (reference sequence). Trimming removed 1 base at V and 4 bases at J, with 8 bases between.

The gene calls are TRBV19 and TRBJ2-6; D possibly corresponds to TRBD1 (5 bases). V lost 6 bases, J lost 2 bases, and 14 bases lay in between. Germline lookup yields CDR1 LNHDA and CDR2 SQIVND (reference sequence). The CDR3 has 16 amino acids. Here the CDR3 reads CASRSLAGTGANVLTF. As DNA, the CDR3 is TGTGCCAGTAGGAGCCTGGCAGGGACTGGGGCCAACGTCCTGACTTTC.

This clone was seen just once. CDR3 in amino acids: CASSLAFGVQLYEQYF. The CDR3 nucleotides read TGTGCCAGCAGCTTAGCGTTCGGGGTACAACTCTACGAGCAGTACTTC. The rearrangement links TRBV7-2 to TRBJ2-7, with D perhaps matching TRBD2 (5 bases). V lost 0 bases, J lost 3 bases, and 15 bases lay in between. Germline CDR1 is SGHTA and CDR2 is FQGNSA. This CDR3 comprises 16 residues.

V is TRBV2 and J is TRBJ2-1; 10 bases fit TRBD1. CDR1 SNHLY and CDR2 FYNNEI come from the germline V gene. Trimming removed 5 bases from V and 8 bases from J; junction bases left unmatched: 3. The CDR3 covers 13 residues. Here the CDR3 reads CASSYGQGDEQFF. Written as DNA, the CDR3 is TGTGCCAGCAGTTACGGACAGGGGGATGAGCAGTTCTTC. The full variable domain, with the rest looked up from reference TRBV2 and TRBJ2-1, is EPEVTQTPSHQVTQMGQEVILRCVPISNHLYFYWYRQILGQKVEFLVSFYNNEISEKSEIFDDQFSVERPDGSNFTLKIRSTKLEDSAMYFCASSYGQGDEQFFGPGTRLTVL.

The chain recombines TRBV6-5 with TRBJ1-6; no clear D gene. Trimming removed 11 bases from V and 7 bases from J, with 12 bases in between. This CDR3 region has 12 residues. The germline CDR1 and CDR2 sequences are MNHEY and SVGAGI. CDR3 residues: CASTGWNSPLHF. Written as DNA, the CDR3 is TGTGCCTCGACGGGGTGGAATTCACCCCTCCACTTT.

V gene TRBV6-5 combines with J gene TRBJ1-1, with D uncertain. V was clipped by 3 bases and J by 6 bases, with 11 bases between them. The CDR3 consists of 13 residues. Germline CDR1 reads MNHEY; CDR2 reads SVGAGI. CDR3 region: CASSYGSPAEAFF. The CDR3 region has the DNA TGTGCCAGCAGTTATGGCTCCCCCGCTGAAGCTTTCTTT.

This rearrangement joins TRBV3-1 (or the pseudogene TRBV3-2) to TRBJ2-7; D remains ambiguous. V was cut by 0 bases and J by 12 bases, with 15 bases left in between. The CDR3 has 13 amino acids. Germline V gives CDR1 LGHDT, CDR2 YNNKEL (reference sequence). The CDR3 sequence is CASSQDVVSRLYF. The CDR3 DNA follows: TGTGCCAGCAGCCAAGATGTGGTGAGCAGGTTGTACTTC.

This chain uses TRBV25-1 with TRBJ2-5, with unresolved D. Trimming left V 5 bases short and J 1 base short, with 14 bases between. The CDR3 has 15 residues. Germline V gene data show CDR1 as MGHDK and CDR2 as SYGVNS. The CDR3 nucleotides are TGTGCCAGCAGTCCCTATAGCACCACCCAAGAGACCCAGTACTTC. Translating gives CASSPYSTTQETQYF. Looking up the rest from reference TRBV25-1 and TRBJ2-5 gives the full variable domain: EADIYQTPRYLVIGTGKKITLECSQTMGHDKMYWYQQDPGMELHLIHYSYGVNSTEKGDLSSESTVSRIRTEHFPLTLESARPSHTSQYLCASSPYSTTQETQYFGPGTRLLVL.

This rearrangement joins TRBV7-8 to TRBJ1-2; no clear D. Trimming removed 5 bases from V and 0 bases from J, with 10 bases in between. CDR1 and CDR2 from the germline V gene are SGHVS and FQNEAQ. The CDR3 sequence is 14 residues long. The CDR3 DNA reads as TGTGCCAGCAGCCGTGGAACAGCTAACTATGGCTACACCTTC. This gives the protein CASSRGTANYGYTF.